This TCR beta chain was identified in a study of OX40 agonist ivuxolimab in advanced cancers. The protocol was immunoSEQ multiplex PCR, while the TCRdb copy is restricted to in-frame clones and leaves out a portion. This sample has approximately 45,000 clones; around 87% occur once, and the top ten carry 15%. CDR1 and CDR2 from the germline V gene are SGHVS and FNYEAQ. Trimming pared 7 bases from V and 3 bases from J, leaving 10 bases between. This CDR3 is built from 13 residues. The chain employs TRBV7-6 and TRBJ2-1; perhaps TRBD1 as D (6 bases). This specimen was CD4+ or CD8+ T cells sorted from blood, taken in a trial of the OX40 agonist ivuxolimab. This TCR was recovered from an adult with an advanced solid tumor such as melanoma, head and neck, liver or kidney cancer. CDR3 bases: TGTGCCAGCACCGGACAGATCTACAATGAGCAGTTCTTC. This codes for CASTGQIYNEQFF.